The 8 T cell receptor beta chains given below trace back to one sample, sequenced in a study of cytomegalovirus exposure and HLA in healthy donors (dated by TCRdb to the late 2010s). Library prep was done by the immunoSEQ multiplex PCR assay. For the multiplex PCR, a mixture combining 60 forward primers for TCR Vbeta segments and 13 reverse primers for TCR Jbeta segments was used. TCRdb took this table from immuneACCESS and kept in-frame rearrangements with V and J called. Such tables lack part of the clones; where checked against another copy, unresolved V genes explain under half of the gap, and the rest is unexplained. The sample table shows about 52,000 clones, and 50% to 70% are seen once. Clones ranked in the top ten supply 12% of the sample. The sequenced material came from PBMCs. These receptors were obtained from a human donor in good health.

V gene TRBV14 combines with J gene TRBJ2-6; no firm D call. The CDR3 has 14 residues. V was trimmed by 6 bases and J by 0 bases, leaving 6 bases between them. In germline, CDR1 is SGHDN, CDR2 FVKESK. The CDR3 DNA reads as TGTGCCAGCAGTGTGGCCTCTGGGGCCAACGTCCTGACTTTC. Protein sequence: CASSVASGANVLTF.

This rearrangement joins TRBV2 to TRBJ2-3, with 9 bases aligning to TRBD2. Germline assignment: CDR1 SNHLY and CDR2 FYNNEI. The CDR3 sequence is 15 residues long. Trimming removed 5 bases from V and 0 bases from J; junction bases left unmatched: 3. CDR3 in amino acids: CASSSLAGSTDTQYF. The CDR3 nucleotides are TGTGCCAGCAGTTCCCTAGCGGGGAGCACAGATACGCAGTATTTT.

V is TRBV30 and J is TRBJ1-2; D is unclear. CDR3 length: 15 residues. Trimming took 3 bases from V and 4 from J, leaving 18 bases between them. Germline V gene sequence: CDR1 GTSNPN, CDR2 SVGIG (reference sequence). In DNA form, the CDR3 reads TGTGCCTGGAGGCCCGGTCCGGGTTCGATCTATGGCTACACCTTC. Its protein product is CAWRPGPGSIYGYTF.

This clone was counted a single time. The V and J genes are TRBV19 and TRBJ1-1; TRBD1 matches 11 bases. Germline V gene data show CDR1 as LNHDA and CDR2 as SQIVND (reference sequence). The V and J ends lost 7 bases and 1 base, in that order; junction bases with no gene match: 5. The CDR3 spans 15 residues. The chain's CDR3 is CASTSGTGGNTEAFF. In nucleotides, the CDR3 is TGTGCCAGTACCAGCGGGACAGGGGGGAACACTGAAGCTTTCTTT.

This chain connects TRBV7-8 to TRBJ1-5; tentatively, D is TRBD1 (5 bases). Germline assignment: CDR1 SGHVS and CDR2 FQNEAQ. The V gene lost 8 bases and the J gene lost 0 bases, with 17 bases spanning the gap. The CDR3 length is 16 residues. CDR3 sequence: CASSRRGLGSNQPQHF. The DNA of the CDR3 is TGTGCCAGCTCGCGGAGGGGTTTGGGTAGCAATCAGCCCCAGCATTTT. The full variable domain, rest sourced from reference TRBV7-8 and TRBJ1-5, is GAGVSQSPRYKVAKRGQDVALRCDPISGHVSLFWYQQALGQGPEFLTYFQNEAQLDKSGLPSDRFFAERPEGSVSTLKIQRTQQEDSAVYLCASSRRGLGSNQPQHFGDGTRLSIL.

The chain is built from TRBV12-5 and TRBJ1-2; perhaps TRBD1 as D (5 bases). Germline V CDR1 and CDR2: LGHNT, FRNRAP. The CDR3 has 18 residues. Between the trimmed V and J ends, which lost 0 bases and 4 bases, there was a span of 21 bases. DNA for the CDR3: TGTGCTAGTGGTTTGGTAGTCCATAGGGCAGGGAAAGGCTATGGCTACACCTTC. This codes for CASGLVVHRAGKGYGYTF.

The DNA of the CDR3 is TGTGCCAGCAGCGCTGCCGGGACAGGGGGCGACGAGCAGTACTTC. It translates to CASSAAGTGGDEQYF. The chain employs TRBV25-1 and TRBJ2-7; 12 bases line up with TRBD1. The CDR3 consists of 15 residues. CDR1 and CDR2 (germline): MGHDK, SYGVNS. The V gene end was trimmed by 6 bases and the J gene end by 5 bases; junction bases not matched to a gene: 8.

This chain links TRBV6-6 with TRBJ2-7; possibly TRBD1 for D (6 bases). Between the trimmed V and J ends, which lost 2 bases and 3 bases, there was a span of 11 bases. The germline gives CDR1 MNHNY, CDR2 SVGAGI (reference sequence). This CDR3 contains 14 residues. The CDR3 loop reads CASSYSQGLYEQYF. Written as DNA, the CDR3 is TGTGCCAGCAGTTACAGTCAGGGGCTCTACGAGCAGTACTTC.